What follows are 6 T cell receptor beta chains derived from one specimen sequenced in a study of spatial heterogeneity in lung cancer. Time point noted: sample taken at primary tumor resection. Unsorted samples of tumor, nontumor lung or frozen PBMC had their whole RNA sequenced. TCRdb redid the calling of the 5' RACE reads with MiXCR, one entry per CDR3 protein. The sample yields 28,000 or so distinct CDR3 sequences, around 13% seen once. The source was PBMCs, collected at surgery. The receptors here all came from a female donor with early-stage non-small cell lung cancer.

This clonotype was counted at least ten times. J is TRBJ2-7 and V is TRBV20-1, with TRBD2 as a possible D gene (5 bases). Per germline, CDR1 DFQATT and CDR2 SNEGSKA (reference sequence). The V gene lost 5 bases and the J gene lost 1 base, with 12 bases spanning the gap. CDR3 length: 13 residues. CDR3 in amino acids: CSAGEIGSYEQYF. The CDR3 DNA is TGCAGTGCTGGGGAGATTGGATCCTACGAGCAGTACTTC.

This clonotype has more than one count but fewer than ten. This chain uses TRBV6-5 with TRBJ2-7; TRBD1 matches at 10 bases. The CDR3 length is 15 residues. Per the germline V gene, CDR1 is MNHEY and CDR2 is SVGAGI. Trimming cost V 0 bases and J 3 bases; bases outside gene matches: 2. CDR3 protein: CASSYSWTGGYEQYF. DNA of the CDR3: TGTGCCAGCAGTTACTCTTGGACAGGGGGCTACGAGCAGTACTTC.

The sample holds many counts of this clonotype. This chain uses TRBV7-2 with TRBJ1-5; D gene unclear. CDR1 is SGHTA and CDR2 is FQGNSA in the germline V gene. This CDR3 has 13 residues. V lost 5 bases to trimming and J lost 2 bases, with 7 bases between them. CDR3 protein: CASSPDGNQPQHF. The CDR3 coding sequence is TGTGCCAGCAGCCCCGATGGCAATCAGCCCCAGCATTTT.

This clonotype appeared many times. The chain links TRBV6-5 to TRBJ2-5; the D is unclear. This CDR3 has 12 amino acids. The germline V and J ends were trimmed by 5 bases and 5 bases, with 9 bases remaining between them. Looked up from germline, CDR1 is MNHEY and CDR2 is SVGAGI. CDR3 sequence: CASSRLFETQYF. DNA for the CDR3: TGTGCCAGCAGTAGGCTCTTCGAGACCCAGTACTTC.

This clonotype appeared many times. This chain joins TRBV4-1 and TRBJ1-5; D is perhaps TRBD1 (5 bases). In germline, CDR1 is MGHRA, CDR2 YSYEKL. The CDR3 covers 20 residues. The V and J ends lost 1 base and 3 bases respectively, with 25 bases between them. The CDR3 loop is CASSQALGLISDTYNQPQHF. CDR3 sequence (DNA): TGCGCCAGCAGCCAAGCCCTGGGGTTGATTTCGGACACGTACAATCAGCCCCAGCATTTT.

This clonotype showed up many times. This chain joins TRBV6-2 or TRBV6-3 and TRBJ2-5, with D perhaps TRBD2 (5 bases). V was shortened by 4 bases and J by 5 bases, with 8 bases between the two germline ends. This CDR3 has 12 residues. Germline CDR1 and CDR2: MNHEY and SVGEGT. The CDR3 reads CASSWKRETQYF. For the CDR3, the DNA is TGTGCCAGCAGTTGGAAGCGGGAGACCCAGTACTTC.